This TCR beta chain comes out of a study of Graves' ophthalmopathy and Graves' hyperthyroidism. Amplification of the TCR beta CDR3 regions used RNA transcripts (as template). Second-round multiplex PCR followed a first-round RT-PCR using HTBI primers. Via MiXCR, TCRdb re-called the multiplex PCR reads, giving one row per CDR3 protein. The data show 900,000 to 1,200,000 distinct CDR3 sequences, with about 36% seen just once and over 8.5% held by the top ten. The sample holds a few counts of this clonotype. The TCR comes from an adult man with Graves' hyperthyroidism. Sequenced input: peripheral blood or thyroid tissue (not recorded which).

In DNA form, the CDR3 reads TGTGCCAGCAGCCCGCCCTACGGGTGGGCCGGGGAGCTGTTTTTT. Protein sequence: CASSPPYGWAGELFF. The chain carries TRBV9 and TRBJ2-2; the D is unclear. Germline CDR1 and CDR2: SGDLS and YYNGEE. Trimming removed 4 bases from V and 6 bases from J, with 16 bases in between. The CDR3 is 15 amino acids.